Listed below are T cell receptor beta chains from one sample, sequenced in a study of T-cell reconstitution after alpha-beta-depleted transplantation in children. TCRdb ran MiXCR on the PCR reads and lists one entry per CDR3 protein. The repertoire holds a few hundred thousand distinct CDR3 sequences, with roughly 43% as singletons. Sample: PBMCs, taken before TCRalphabeta/CD19-depleted stem cell transplant. These receptors originate from a girl aged 2 to 10 with aplastic anemia, due to receive a stem cell transplant. Both conserved end residues are part of each CDR3. D genes are given only for firm matches. A row's size may be missing; if present it is once, few, many or a size class.

cdr3_aa cdr3_nt clone_size cdr3_length d_call j_call v_call
CASIGGTEQFF TGCGCCAGCATAGGTGGGACTGAGCAGTTCTTC - 11 - TRBJ2-1 TRBV5-1
CASSQDLEWSLGNRLYEQYF TGCGCCAGCAGCCAAGATTTAGAGTGGAGCTTGGGGAACAGGCTATATGAGCAGTATTTT once 20 - TRBJ2-3 TRBV4-1
CASSYSVSYDEQFF TGTGCCAGCAGTTACTCGGTTTCGTACGATGAGCAGTTCTTC few 14 - TRBJ2-1 TRBV6-5
CASSLEVSDTNYGYTF TGTGCCAGCAGCTTGGAGGTGTCGGATACTAACTATGGCTACACCTTC many 16 - TRBJ1-2 TRBV5-4
CSARGSRGYNEQFF TGCAGTGCTAGAGGGTCCAGGGGATACAATGAGCAGTTCTTC - 14 - TRBJ2-1 TRBV20-1
CASSLGSPQGEAFF TGCGCCAGCAGCTTGGGCAGTCCCCAGGGTGAAGCTTTCTTT few 14 - TRBJ1-1 TRBV5-1
CASSHSYEQYF TGTGCCAGCAGCCACTCCTACGAGCAGTACTTC many 11 - TRBJ2-7 TRBV3-1
CSASRTGVADTQYF TGCAGTGCTAGTCGGACAGGGGTAGCAGATACGCAGTATTTT few 14 TRBD1 TRBJ2-3 TRBV20-1
CASSPDGSSPFYEQYF TGCGCCAGCAGCCCCGACGGGTCCTCTCCCTTCTACGAGCAGTACTTC - 16 - TRBJ2-7 TRBV5-1
CATSEGDRFTGELFF TGTGCCACCAGTGAGGGAGACAGATTCACCGGGGAGCTGTTTTTT - 15 - TRBJ2-2 TRBV24-1
CASSKSPVVAGGARDTQYF - - 19 - TRBJ2-3 TRBV21-1
CASRFYADTQYF TGTGCCAGCAGGTTTTATGCAGATACGCAGTATTTT many 12 - TRBJ2-3 TRBV7-9
CASSEGFVRFEQYF TGCGCCAGCAGTGAGGGGTTTGTAAGGTTCGAGCAGTACTTC few 14 - TRBJ2-7 TRBV10-2
CASSARPAASYEQYF TGTGCCAGCAGCGCCCGGCCGGCGGCCTCCTACGAGCAGTACTTC - 15 - TRBJ2-7 TRBV9
CASSGVVSRFPQYF TGCGCCAGCAGCGGAGTTGTGTCACGGTTCCCGCAGTATTTT once 14 - TRBJ2-3 TRBV5-1
CASSLSPLPPTRSYEQYF TGTGCCAGCAGTTTAAGCCCGCTACCACCAACTAGATCTTACGAGCAGTACTTC - 18 - TRBJ2-7 TRBV27